The 10 T cell receptor beta chains reported below all come from one sample, sequenced in a study of early T cells in non-severe SARS-CoV-2 infection. TCRdb used MiXCR to reprocess the 5' RACE reads, holding one entry per CDR3 protein. The sample has approximately 70,000 distinct CDR3 sequences; roughly 12% are singletons. The specimen comprised whole blood, sampled at baseline. Receptors originate from an adult who was a healthcare worker with PCR-confirmed SARS-CoV-2 infection or an uninfected control (not recorded which). The donor label of this sample is uncertain.

The chain carries TRBV7-2 and TRBJ2-2; 9 nucleotides agree with TRBD2. V dropped 2 bases and J dropped 0; count of bases not matched to a gene: 1. Germline CDR1 and CDR2: SGHTA and FQGNSA. This CDR3 is built from 16 residues. For the CDR3, the DNA is TGTGCCAGCAGCTTAACTAGCGGGCCGAACACCGGGGAGCTGTTTTTT. Its protein product is CASSLTSGPNTGELFF.

This chain joins TRBV7-2 and TRBJ2-5, with 8 bases lining up with TRBD2. Germline CDR1 SGHTA, CDR2 FQGNSA. Losses at the gene ends were 8 bases for V and 5 bases for J; bases not matched to a gene: 13. This CDR3 spans 15 amino acids. CDR3 residues: CASVLMSGGFETQYF. CDR3 DNA: TGTGCCAGCGTTTTGATGAGCGGGGGTTTTGAGACCCAGTACTTC.

The rearrangement uses TRBV6-5 and TRBJ2-3, with TRBD1 matching 11 bases. This CDR3 is 14 amino acids long. The V and J ends lost 6 bases and 6 bases, in that order; junction bases with no gene match: 5. Germline V gene sequence: CDR1 MNHEY, CDR2 SVGAGI. The CDR3 loop is CASSSGTGGDTQYF. The CDR3, as DNA: TGTGCCAGCAGCAGCGGGACAGGGGGGGATACGCAGTATTTT.

This clonotype was detected many times. The V gene is TRBV2, the J gene TRBJ2-7; 8 positions match TRBD1. J lost 7 bases, V lost 7 bases, and 6 bases had no gene match. The CDR3 sequence is 12 residues long. The germline gives CDR1 SNHLY, CDR2 FYNNEI. For the CDR3, the DNA is TGTGCCAGCACGACAGGGGTCTCGGAGCAGTACTTC. This codes for CASTTGVSEQYF.

The table lists this clonotype with a few counts. The chain links TRBV5-1 to TRBJ2-5, with 7 bases lining up with TRBD2. Germline CDR1 and CDR2: SGHRS and YFSETQ. Losses at the gene ends were 0 bases for V and 4 bases for J; bases not matched to a gene: 9. The CDR3 has 16 residues. The CDR3 region has the DNA TGCGCCAGCAGCTTGGCCCCCGCGGGAGCAGGAGAGACCCAGTACTTC. Translating it yields CASSLAPAGAGETQYF.

This clonotype was counted only a few times. J is TRBJ1-2 and V is TRBV5-4, with D tentatively TRBD1 (5 bases). With 4 bases removed from V and 5 bases from J, the gap between germline ends came to 15 bases. This CDR3 has 14 residues. Germline V lookup: CDR1 SGHNT, CDR2 YYREEE (reference sequence). The DNA of the CDR3 is TGTGCCAGCAGCCCGCCGGACGGGGGTTATGGCTACACCTTC. It yields the protein CASSPPDGGYGYTF.

V usage is TRBV27 and J usage is TRBJ2-3; D might be TRBD1 (6 bases). Trimming pared 3 bases from V and 2 bases from J, leaving 9 bases between. Germline-derived CDR1 and CDR2 are MNHEY and SMNVEV (reference sequence). The CDR3 runs to 14 residues. DNA for the CDR3: TGTGCCAGCAGTTTTCAGGGGACCACAGATACGCAGTATTTT. Translation: CASSFQGTTDTQYF.

This clonotype was seen many times. The chain carries TRBV19 and TRBJ1-5; 11 nucleotides align to TRBD1. Germline loops: CDR1 LNHDA, CDR2 SQIVND (reference sequence). This CDR3 is built from 18 residues. After removal of 7 bases from V and 0 bases from J, the junction contained 11 bases not matched to a gene. CDR3 DNA sequence: TGTGCCAGTAACCCGGGACAGGGGGTCCTCTATAGCAATCAGCCCCAGCATTTT. As protein: CASNPGQGVLYSNQPQHF. The entire variable domain, with the rest obtained from reference TRBV19 and TRBJ1-5, is as follows: DGGITQSPKYLFRKEGQNVTLSCEQNLNHDAMYWYRQDPGQGLRLIYYSQIVNDFQKGDIAEGYSVSREKKESFPLTVTSAQKNPTAFYLCASNPGQGVLYSNQPQHFGDGTRLSIL.

Concerning this clonotype itself: Given a much more abundant clone one base away, this may be a read error. This chain uses TRBV3-1 with TRBJ1-1, with D tentatively TRBD1 (6 bases). Germline values: CDR1 LGHDT, CDR2 YNNKEL (reference sequence). The CDR3 is 15 amino acids. CDR3 sequence reads: CASSQFRGPGSEVFF. In DNA, the CDR3 is TGTGCCAGCAGCCAATTCAGGGGCCCGGGCTCTGAAGTTTTCTTT.

A few counts support this clonotype. The rearrangement joins TRBV6-5 to TRBJ2-5; D possibly matches TRBD1 or TRBD2 (5 bases each). Germline V gives CDR1 MNHEY, CDR2 SVGAGI. The CDR3 runs to 14 residues. V was shortened by 5 bases and J by 5 bases, with 15 bases between the two germline ends. The CDR3 DNA sequence: TGTGCCAGCAGTCGTGGGGGTATTGCGGAGACCCAGTACTTC. The encoded protein is CASSRGGIAETQYF.